These T cell receptor beta chains were read from a single sample in a study of blood T cell repertoires in COVID-19. Sequenced by immunoSEQ multiplex PCR; TCRdb stores in-frame clones only, minus some. The sample lists 170,000 or so clones, about nine tenths occurring once. Sequencing was performed on PBMCs or T cells enriched from blood (not recorded which). The origin of the receptors is a young woman who had recovered from COVID-19. Each CDR3 is given with its conserved first and last residue. D genes are given only for firm matches. Expanded clones get a size class; other rows say once, few or many, or leave the size out.

v_gene: TRBV7-6
d_gene: .
abundance: few
j_gene: TRBJ2-6
CDR3aa: CASSPLSGANVLTF
CDR3nt: TGTGCCAGCAGCCCACTCTCTGGGGCCAACGTCCTGACTTTC

v_gene: TRBV5-1
d_gene: .
abundance: .
j_gene: TRBJ1-1
CDR3aa: CASSFAGFEDTEAFF
CDR3nt: TGCGCCAGCAGCTTCGCGGGATTTGAGGACACTGAAGCTTTCTTT

v_gene: TRBV2
d_gene: TRBD1
abundance: few
j_gene: TRBJ2-5
CDR3aa: CASSGTGLGGETQYF
CDR3nt: TGTGCCAGCAGTGGGACAGGGCTGGGCGGGGAGACCCAGTACTTC

v_gene: TRBV7-2
d_gene: .
abundance: few
j_gene: TRBJ1-4
CDR3aa: CASSLAPVGSEEKLFF
CDR3nt: TGTGCCAGCAGCTTAGCCCCAGTAGGGAGCGAGGAAAAACTGTTTTTT

v_gene: TRBV5-1
d_gene: .
abundance: .
j_gene: TRBJ2-1
CDR3aa: CASSSESPTYNEQFF
CDR3nt: TGCGCCAGCAGTTCCGAGTCTCCGACCTACAATGAGCAGTTCTTC

v_gene: TRBV29-1
d_gene: .
abundance: few
j_gene: TRBJ2-7
CDR3aa: CSVLNLSSYEQYF
CDR3nt: TGCAGCGTTCTAAATTTAAGCTCCTACGAGCAGTACTTC

v_gene: TRBV18
d_gene: .
abundance: .
j_gene: TRBJ1-2
CDR3aa: CASSPPAANYGYTF
CDR3nt: TGTGCCAGCTCACCACCGGCAGCTAACTATGGCTACACCTTC

v_gene: TRBV28
d_gene: TRBD1
abundance: .
j_gene: TRBJ1-1
CDR3aa: CASNPRGRGLLTPEAFF
CDR3nt: TGTGCCAGCAACCCGAGGGGCAGGGGGCTCCTAACCCCTGAAGCTTTCTTT

v_gene: TRBV7-2
d_gene: .
abundance: .
j_gene: TRBJ2-7
CDR3aa: CASSLATGGGYEQYF
CDR3nt: TGTGCCAGCAGCTTAGCTACAGGGGGGGGCTACGAGCAGTACTTC

v_gene: TRBV4-1
d_gene: TRBD1
abundance: .
j_gene: TRBJ1-5
CDR3aa: CASSQVEGQGHQPQHF
CDR3nt: TGCGCCAGCAGCCAAGTGGAAGGACAGGGGCATCAGCCCCAGCATTTT